This TCR beta chain originates from a study of graft-versus-host responses after intestinal transplantation. This table comes from immunoSEQ multiplex PCR, and its TCRdb copy is limited to in-frame clones, with some not included. This sample carries over 20,000 clones, 35% to 50% of them seen once, and the ten largest clones take under 0.8%. In germline, CDR1 is SGHAT, CDR2 FQDESV (reference sequence). This CDR3 comprises 14 residues. With 5 bases clipped from V and 2 bases from J, the junction kept 6 bases outside the gene matches. The V and J genes are TRBV11-1 and TRBJ2-7; TRBD1 agrees at 7 bases. This clonotype was obtained from a human patient who received an intestinal transplant. The sample was alloreactive CD4+ T cells from a mixed lymphocyte reaction culture, taken before intestinal transplant. The subset was: CFSE-low proliferating T cells sorted from approximately six-day pre-transplant mixed lymphocyte reaction (GvH or HvG direction). The CDR3 protein is CASSSYRGTYEQYF. The CDR3 region has the DNA TGTGCCAGCAGCAGTTACAGGGGTACCTACGAGCAGTACTTC.